The 26 T cell receptor beta chains below all came from one sample that was sequenced in a study of shared clonotypes between healthy human individuals. CD45RO-negative cells were positively selected for CCR7, leaving out terminally differentiated effector memory CD45RA+ cells. The assay was immunoSEQ multiplex PCR, and TCRdb's table has in-frame clones only and misses some. The sample lists hundreds of thousands of clones, almost 95% occurring once. The sample taken for sequencing was naive CD8+ T cells sorted from blood. These receptors originate from a man between 25 and 39 years old in good health.

V is TRBV7-9 and J is TRBJ1-2, with 10 nucleotides matching TRBD1. The CDR3 runs 15 residues. J gave up 3 bases and V 4 bases, and 5 bases lay outside the gene matches. The germline CDR1 and CDR2 sequences are SEHNR and FQNEAQ (reference sequence). Written as DNA, the CDR3 is TGTGCCAGCAGCTCGACAGGGGGCTTGGACTATGGCTACACCTTC. This sequence encodes CASSSTGGLDYGYTF. The full variable domain, with the rest looked up from reference TRBV7-9 and TRBJ1-2, is DTGVSQNPRHKITKRGQNVTFRCDPISEHNRLYWYRQTLGQGPEFLTYFQNEAQLEKSRLLSDRFSAERPKGSFSTLEIQRTEQGDSAMYLCASSSTGGLDYGYTFGSGTRLTVV.

The V gene is TRBV29-1, the J gene TRBJ2-7, with 8 positions matching TRBD2. J gave up 0 bases and V 5 bases, and 12 bases lay outside the gene matches. The CDR3 runs 16 residues. The germline gives CDR1 SQVTM, CDR2 ANQGSEA. CDR3 amino acids: CSVLGSGSLFSYEQYF. As DNA, the CDR3 is TGCAGCGTTCTCGGGAGCGGGAGTCTCTTCTCCTACGAGCAGTACTTC.

The chain carries TRBV7-6 and TRBJ2-1, with 14 bases fitting TRBD2. The CDR3 spans 18 residues. V lost 6 bases and J lost 8; bases outside the gene matches: 15. CDR1 and CDR2 from the germline V gene are SGHVS and FNYEAQ. CDR3 protein: CASSSGTSGSRGIDEQFF. The DNA for the CDR3 is TGTGCCAGCAGTTCCGGGACTAGCGGGAGTAGGGGTATTGATGAGCAGTTCTTC.

The chain links TRBV28 to TRBJ1-1; 7 nucleotides agree with TRBD1. CDR1 is MDHEN, CDR2 SYDVKM, per germline. This CDR3 spans 14 amino acids. V shed 3 bases and J 7 bases; nucleotides not matched to a gene: 8. The CDR3 reads CASSFPATGIEAFF. CDR3 nucleotides: TGTGCCAGCAGTTTCCCCGCGACAGGGATTGAAGCTTTCTTT.

This chain uses TRBV19 with TRBJ2-7; D is possibly TRBD2 (6 bases). Germline loops: CDR1 LNHDA, CDR2 SQIVND (reference sequence). V was cut by 2 bases and J by 6 bases, with 11 bases left in between. The CDR3 loop spans 13 amino acids. The chain's CDR3 is CASSIPFGGEQYF. CDR3 nucleotide sequence: TGTGCCAGTAGTATACCCTTCGGGGGCGAGCAGTACTTC.

The chain employs TRBV10-1 and TRBJ2-1; 7 bases are a match to TRBD2. J was trimmed by 9 bases and V by 9 bases; bases with no gene match: 17. The CDR3 contains 15 residues. Germline CDR1 is WNHNN and CDR2 is SYGVQD (reference sequence). CDR3 nucleotide sequence: TGCGCCAGAGACGGGGGGAGCGGGCCTTGTGGTGAGCAGTTCTTC. It codes for CARDGGSGPCGEQFF.

The chain joins TRBV4-1 to TRBJ1-2; D may be TRBD1 (6 bases). This CDR3 spans 16 amino acids. Per germline, CDR1 MGHRA and CDR2 YSYEKL. Trimming cost V 0 bases and J 8 bases, with 19 bases left between them. CDR3 loop: CASSQDLGWAGEGYTF. CDR3 bases: TGCGCCAGCAGCCAAGATCTTGGGTGGGCAGGGGAGGGCTACACCTTC.

This clone has only one observation. The gene calls are TRBV19 and TRBJ2-2, with 12 bases matching TRBD2. The CDR3 loop spans 17 amino acids. The germline V gene encodes CDR1 LNHDA and CDR2 SQIVND (reference sequence). V trimming: 5 bases; J trimming: 3 bases; junction bases outside the gene matches: 7. In nucleotides, the CDR3 is TGTGCCAGTAGTCCCCACAGGACTAGCGGGGACACCGGGGAGCTGTTTTTT. This sequence encodes CASSPHRTSGDTGELFF.

The chain uses TRBV29-1 and TRBJ1-2; D gene unclear. With 1 base removed from V and 8 bases from J, the gap between germline ends came to 8 bases. CDR1 is SQVTM and CDR2 is ANQGSEA in the germline V gene. The CDR3 has 11 residues. In DNA form, the CDR3 reads TGCAGCGTTGAAGGCCGGCTGGGCTACACCTTC. It is translated as CSVEGRLGYTF.

The V gene is TRBV27, the J gene TRBJ2-2; no definite D call. V gave up 0 bases and J gave up 4 bases, with 12 bases separating them. The CDR3 is made up of 16 amino acids. Germline CDR1 MNHEY, CDR2 SMNVEV (reference sequence). The CDR3 sequence is CASSLSPLWGTGELFF. In nucleotides, the CDR3 is TGTGCCAGCAGTTTATCCCCTCTTTGGGGCACCGGGGAGCTGTTTTTT.

The rearrangement joins TRBV7-6 to TRBJ2-1; D possibly corresponds to TRBD2 (5 bases). Trimming took 0 bases from V and 0 from J, leaving 12 bases between them. The CDR3 contains 17 residues. CDR1 and CDR2 (germline): SGHVS, FNYEAQ. The CDR3 spells CASSLAGATYSYNEQFF. The CDR3 region has the DNA TGTGCCAGCAGCTTAGCGGGAGCCACCTACTCCTACAATGAGCAGTTCTTC.

The rearrangement links TRBV4-1 to TRBJ2-1; D is tentatively TRBD1 or TRBD2 (5 bases each). V was cut by 2 bases and J by 0 bases, with 11 bases left in between. Germline V gives CDR1 MGHRA, CDR2 YSYEKL. CDR3 length: 16 amino acids. The CDR3 DNA sequence: TGCGCCAGCAGCCAACCGGGGCCTAGCTCCTACAATGAGCAGTTCTTC. The encoded protein is CASSQPGPSSYNEQFF.

The chain employs TRBV7-8 and TRBJ2-5; D unclear. Trimming shortened V by 1 base and J by 1 base, and 7 bases separated the two germline ends. CDR1 and CDR2 from the germline V gene are SGHVS and FQNEAQ. This CDR3 comprises 14 residues. As DNA, the CDR3 is TGTGCCAGCAGCTTAGTCGCCAGCCAAGAGACCCAGTACTTC. Translation gives CASSLVASQETQYF.

V usage is TRBV7-9 and J usage is TRBJ2-4; tentatively, D is TRBD1 (5 bases). V was pared by 0 bases and J by 9 bases, with 12 bases between. CDR1 SEHNR and CDR2 FQNEAQ come from the germline V gene (reference sequence). The CDR3 runs 14 residues. Here the CDR3 DNA reads TGTGCCAGCAGCTTAGCCTGGGGCCCGGGCATTCAGTACTTC. Translated, it gives CASSLAWGPGIQYF.

The rearrangement links TRBV30 to TRBJ2-5, with TRBD1 matching 7 bases. Germline CDR1 GTSNPN, CDR2 SVGIG (reference sequence). The CDR3 contains 12 residues. J lost 5 bases, V lost 6 bases, and 6 bases had no gene match. The CDR3 DNA follows: TGTGCCTGCGCCGGGACAGAGGAGACCCAGTACTTC. It encodes CACAGTEETQYF.

The rearrangement joins TRBV13 to TRBJ1-5; 7 bases are shared with TRBD1. This CDR3 comprises 13 residues. Germline lookup yields CDR1 PRHDT and CDR2 FYEKMQ (reference sequence). J gave up 6 bases and V 5 bases, and 4 bases lay outside the gene matches. As DNA, the CDR3 is TGTGCCAGCAGCCTAGACAGGGCTCAGCCCCAGCATTTT. Protein sequence: CASSLDRAQPQHF.

This chain uses TRBV19 with TRBJ2-1; 8 positions agree with TRBD2. Germline V gene data show CDR1 as LNHDA and CDR2 as SQIVND (reference sequence). V lost 3 bases and J lost 6; bases outside the gene matches: 7. The CDR3 is 15 amino acids. CDR3 nucleotides: TGTGCCAGTAGTATTACAGTAGCGGGATTCAATGAGCAGTTCTTC. This codes for CASSITVAGFNEQFF. Using reference TRBV19 and TRBJ2-1 for the parts outside the CDR3, the full variable domain is DGGITQSPKYLFRKEGQNVTLSCEQNLNHDAMYWYRQDPGQGLRLIYYSQIVNDFQKGDIAEGYSVSREKKESFPLTVTSAQKNPTAFYLCASSITVAGFNEQFFGPGTRLTVL.

The chain recombines TRBV19 with TRBJ2-1; D tentatively reads TRBD1 or TRBD2 (5 bases each). The V end lost 6 bases, the J end lost 7 bases, and 16 bases lay between the germline ends. The germline V gene has CDR1 LNHDA and CDR2 SQIVND (reference sequence). This CDR3 comprises 14 residues. The chain's CDR3 is CASSEWQGGNEQFF. The CDR3 DNA is TGTGCCAGTAGCGAGTGGCAGGGCGGGAATGAGCAGTTCTTC.

The chain has TRBV13 and TRBJ1-3; TRBD1 matches 10 bases. With 5 bases clipped from V and 2 bases from J, the junction kept 3 bases outside the gene matches. Germline V gene lookup returns CDR1 PRHDT and CDR2 FYEKMQ (reference sequence). The length of the CDR3 is 15 residues. In DNA form, the CDR3 reads TGTGCCAGCAGCCCTGGGACAGGGGCTGGAAACACCATATATTTT. Its translation is CASSPGTGAGNTIYF.

This clone has more than one count but fewer than ten. The CDR3 protein is CASSLSRGGQPQHF. CDR3 coding DNA: TGTGCCAGCAGTTTATCTAGGGGCGGCCAGCCCCAGCATTTT. The J gene is TRBJ1-5, the V gene TRBV27; maybe TRBD1 (5 bases). Germline V CDR1 and CDR2: MNHEY, SMNVEV (reference sequence). There are 14 residues in the CDR3. The germline V and J ends were trimmed by 0 bases and 7 bases, with 10 bases remaining between them.

This clone showed up just once. The chain employs TRBV7-6 and TRBJ2-7; no clear D gene. The germline V gene has CDR1 SGHVS and CDR2 FNYEAQ. The ends were cut back, 1 base at V and 0 bases at J, with 7 bases in the middle. The CDR3 spans 14 residues. This chain's CDR3 is CASSLEEISYEQYF. The CDR3 coding sequence is TGTGCCAGCAGCTTAGAGGAAATCTCCTACGAGCAGTACTTC.

This chain uses TRBV15 with TRBJ2-3; tentative D call: TRBD2 (5 bases). In germline, CDR1 is LNHNV, CDR2 YYDKDF (reference sequence). V was trimmed by 0 bases and J by 1 base, leaving 11 bases between them. The CDR3 spans 16 residues. The CDR3 DNA sequence: TGTGCCACCAGCAGAGATCGGGTTAGCGGCACAGATACGCAGTATTTT. Protein product: CATSRDRVSGTDTQYF.

This clone appeared once. The chain couples TRBV4-1 to TRBJ2-2; D unresolved. The CDR3 has 13 amino acids. V was shortened by 4 bases and J by 6 bases, with 9 bases between the two germline ends. The V gene's germline CDR1 is MGHRA and CDR2 YSYEKL. The DNA of the CDR3 is TGCGCCAGCAGCCCCAGTGGGGCCGGGGAGCTGTTTTTT. Protein: CASSPSGAGELFF.

The chain links TRBV7-2 to TRBJ2-2; 11 bases are shared with TRBD1. Germline V gene lookup returns CDR1 SGHTA and CDR2 FQGNSA. Losses at the gene ends were 5 bases for V and 7 bases for J; bases not matched to a gene: 6. This CDR3 spans 15 amino acids. The CDR3 DNA reads TGTGCCAGCAGCGAGGGACAGGGGGGAATCGGGGAGCTGTTTTTT. Translation gives CASSEGQGGIGELFF. Filled out from reference TRBV7-2 and TRBJ2-2, the complete variable domain reads GAGVSQSPSNKVTEKGKDVELRCDPISGHTALYWYRQSLGQGLEFLIYFQGNSAPDKSGLPSDRFSAERTGGSVSTLTIQRTQQEDSAVYLCASSEGQGGIGELFFGEGSRLTVL.

V gene TRBV29-1 combines with J gene TRBJ1-2; the match to TRBD1 covers 10 bases. Germline trimming cut 4 bases from V and 2 bases from J; bases unmatched to any gene: 22. The CDR3 runs 20 residues. CDR1 is SQVTM and CDR2 is ANQGSEA in the germline V gene. CDR3 protein: CSVVLFGELERGQGNYGYTF. CDR3 in DNA: TGCAGCGTTGTATTATTTGGGGAATTAGAGCGGGGACAGGGGAACTATGGCTACACCTTC. The variable domain in full, with the rest retrieved from reference TRBV29-1 and TRBJ1-2, is SAVISQKPSRDICQRGTSLTIQCQVDSQVTMMFWYRQQPGQSLTLIATANQGSEATYESGFVIDKFPISRPNLTFSTLTVSNMSPEDSSIYLCSVVLFGELERGQGNYGYTFGSGTRLTVV.

The genes are TRBV7-9 and TRBJ2-2; 10 nucleotides line up with TRBD2. The CDR3 runs 17 residues. Germline V gives CDR1 SEHNR, CDR2 FQNEAQ (reference sequence). The V gene end was trimmed by 2 bases and the J gene end by 7 bases; junction bases not matched to a gene: 10. CDR3 DNA sequence: TGTGCCAGCAGCTTACGTGAGACTAGCGGGCATCGCGGGGAGCTGTTTTTT. This sequence encodes CASSLRETSGHRGELFF.